What follows are 17 T cell receptor beta chains derived from one specimen sequenced in a study of T cell repertoires in cytomegalovirus infection. TCRdb independently ran MiXCR on the reads; one entry per CDR3 protein. The table records over 250,000 distinct CDR3 sequences, around 20% of them present only once. These TCRs are of unknown antigen specificity. The input for sequencing was cultured PBMCs, taken from culture after CMV antigen stimulation. These receptors originate from a human donor in good health (CMV status not recorded). Some clones in this sample may be carry-over from other donors' samples.

The chain is built from TRBV7-9 and TRBJ2-1; D perhaps matches TRBD2 (6 bases). The germline gives CDR1 SEHNR, CDR2 FQNEAQ (reference sequence). V lost 7 bases to trimming and J lost 0 bases, with 16 bases between them. There are 16 residues in the CDR3. In DNA form, the CDR3 reads TGTGCCAGCACCCCGGGGGAGGCGAGCTCCTACAATGAGCAGTTCTTC. It encodes CASTPGEASSYNEQFF.

The gene calls are TRBV5-4 and TRBJ2-4; D not certain. With 0 bases removed from V and 3 bases from J, the gap between germline ends came to 13 bases. The CDR3 is 16 amino acids. Germline CDR1 is SGHNT and CDR2 is YYREEE (reference sequence). CDR3 protein: CASSLAQVSVKNIQYF. The CDR3 region has the DNA TGTGCCAGCAGCTTGGCGCAGGTGAGCGTCAAAAACATTCAGTACTTC. The complete variable domain, with remaining parts taken from reference TRBV5-4 and TRBJ2-4, reads ETGVTQSPTHLIKTRGQQVTLRCSSQSGHNTVSWYQQALGQGPQFIFQYYREEENGRGNFPPRFSGLQFPNYSSELNVNALELDDSALYLCASSLAQVSVKNIQYFGAGTRLSVL.

The chain has TRBV3-1 and TRBJ2-3; no firm D call. Trimming cost V 1 base and J 0 bases, with 11 bases left between them. The CDR3 runs to 16 residues. Germline-derived CDR1 and CDR2 are LGHDT and YNNKEL (reference sequence). This CDR3 reads CASSQVVGTSTDTQYF. The CDR3 DNA is TGTGCCAGCAGCCAAGTCGTGGGTACTAGCACAGATACGCAGTATTTT.

The rearrangement links TRBV10-3 to TRBJ2-1; D call uncertain. The CDR3 runs to 13 residues. Trimming took off 5 bases at V and 0 bases at J, with 5 bases between the two ends. Germline V gene sequence: CDR1 ENHRY, CDR2 SYGVKD. The CDR3 region is CAISRSSYNEQFF. The DNA of the CDR3 is TGTGCCATCAGTCGAAGCTCCTACAATGAGCAGTTCTTC.

This clonotype was picked up a small number of times. J is TRBJ2-7 and V is TRBV4-2, with 11 bases that match TRBD2. Germline values: CDR1 LGHNA, CDR2 YNFKEQ. The CDR3 is 16 residues long. V shed 4 bases and J 4 bases; nucleotides not matched to a gene: 9. This CDR3 reads CASSRTSGSSSYEQYF. The CDR3 bases are TGTGCCAGCAGCCGCACTAGCGGGAGTTCGAGTTACGAGCAGTACTTC.

V usage is TRBV7-6 and J usage is TRBJ2-7; a possible D gene is TRBD2 (5 bases). The CDR3 is 16 residues long. V was shortened by 1 base and J by 6 bases, with 19 bases between the two germline ends. Germline values: CDR1 SGHVS, CDR2 FNYEAQ. The CDR3 here is CASSLGSAHTGGEQYV. The CDR3 bases are TGTGCCAGCAGCTTAGGGTCAGCTCACACCGGAGGCGAGCAGTACGTC.

There are many counts of this clonotype. V usage is TRBV7-2 and J usage is TRBJ1-1, with no clear D. Trimming stripped 0 bases from V and 5 bases from J, with 10 bases between. The CDR3 sequence is 14 residues long. CDR1 is SGHTA, CDR2 FQGNSA, per germline. In DNA form, the CDR3 reads TGTGCCAGCAGCTTAGCCGCGGGCAAGACTGAAGCTTTCTTT. Its translation is CASSLAAGKTEAFF.

This clonotype was detected a few times. The chain combines TRBV11-2 with TRBJ2-4, with 7 bases lining up with TRBD2. CDR1 and CDR2 from the germline V gene are SGHAT and FQNNGV. The trim removed 5 bases at V and 3 bases at J, leaving 10 bases unmatched. CDR3 length equals 16 residues. The CDR3 DNA is TGTGCCAGCAGCGGTCGGGGGGATGGAAACAAAAACATTCAGTACTTC. It codes for CASSGRGDGNKNIQYF.

This clonotype was seen only a few times. CDR3 nucleotide sequence: TGTGCCAGCAGTGGGGCCGGGACATCCTACGAGCAGTACTTC. Protein product: CASSGAGTSYEQYF. This chain links TRBV12-3 or TRBV12-4 with TRBJ2-7; D possibly corresponds to TRBD1 (6 bases). The V end was cut by 5 bases, the J end by 1 base, with 12 bases between. This CDR3 contains 14 residues.

This CDR3 reads CASSLDDREKLKGYTF. Here the CDR3 DNA reads TGTGCCAGCAGCTTAGATGACAGGGAGAAATTAAAGGGCTACACCTTC. The chain links TRBV7-2 to TRBJ1-2; TRBD1 aligns across 7 bases. The CDR3 extends over 16 amino acids. The germline gives CDR1 SGHTA, CDR2 FQGNSA. Unmatched junction bases numbered 13, after V lost 1 base and J lost 8 bases. The variable domain in full, with the rest retrieved from reference TRBV7-2 and TRBJ1-2, is GAGVSQSPSNKVTEKGKDVELRCDPISGHTALYWYRQSLGQGLEFLIYFQGNSAPDKSGLPSDRFSAERTGGSVSTLTIQRTQQEDSAVYLCASSLDDREKLKGYTFGSGTRLTVV.

This clonotype was picked up one time. The chain recombines TRBV18 with TRBJ2-3, with no clear D. Germline V lookup: CDR1 KGHSH, CDR2 LQKENI. There are 13 residues in the CDR3. V lost 6 bases and J 3 bases, leaving 10 bases between the germline ends. CDR3 DNA sequence: TGTGCCAGCTCCCTCCCGGTGACAGATACGCAGTATTTT. The encoded protein is CASSLPVTDTQYF.

J is TRBJ1-1 and V is TRBV12-3 or TRBV12-4; possible D gene TRBD1, 5 bases. The V gene lost 9 bases and the J gene lost 0 bases, with 17 bases spanning the gap. This CDR3 has 15 amino acids. The CDR3 DNA follows: TGTGCCAGTGCGAATGCAGGGAGCATGAACACTGAAGCTTTCTTT. Translation gives CASANAGSMNTEAFF.

V usage is TRBV6-5 and J usage is TRBJ2-7; TRBD2 is a possible D gene (6 bases). Per germline, CDR1 MNHEY and CDR2 SVGAGI. The CDR3 consists of 14 residues. V was pared by 4 bases and J by 1 base, with 11 bases between. The CDR3 loop reads CASSSVRGSYEQYV. CDR3 sequence (DNA): TGTGCCAGCAGTTCCGTCCGGGGGTCCTACGAGCAGTACGTC.

This chain connects TRBV12-3 or TRBV12-4 to TRBJ1-1; D possibly corresponds to TRBD1 (5 bases). This CDR3 has 17 residues. Trimming pared 3 bases from V and 4 bases from J, leaving 21 bases between. The CDR3 nucleotides are TGTGCCAGCAGTTTGTTATTCGTCCAGGGAAGGGGCACTGAAGCTTTCTTT. Translating gives CASSLLFVQGRGTEAFF.

This chain joins TRBV7-8 and TRBJ2-7; perhaps TRBD1 as D (5 bases). There are 14 residues in the CDR3. Germline lookup yields CDR1 SGHVS and CDR2 FQNEAQ. V lost 5 bases to trimming and J lost 2 bases, with 13 bases between them. The CDR3 sequence is CASSPPRTPYEQYF. The CDR3, as DNA: TGTGCCAGCAGCCCCCCGAGGACACCCTACGAGCAGTACTTC.

This chain connects TRBV28 to TRBJ2-1; either TRBD1 or TRBD2 may fit D (5 bases each). Trimming shortened V by 10 bases and J by 5 bases, and 21 bases separated the two germline ends. This CDR3 contains 15 residues. Germline lookup yields CDR1 MDHEN and CDR2 SYDVKM. CDR3 sequence (DNA): TGTGCCAACAGGAAACTAGGGTCTCGCCACAATGAGCAGTTCTTC. This translates into CANRKLGSRHNEQFF.

J is TRBJ2-7 and V is TRBV28; TRBD1 matches at 7 bases. J was trimmed by 7 bases and V by 2 bases; bases with no gene match: 5. The CDR3 spans 13 residues. Germline-derived CDR1 and CDR2 are MDHEN and SYDVKM. CDR3 in DNA: TGTGCCAGCAGTTTAGAGGGGGCGTGGGAGCAGTACTTC. Its translation: CASSLEGAWEQYF.